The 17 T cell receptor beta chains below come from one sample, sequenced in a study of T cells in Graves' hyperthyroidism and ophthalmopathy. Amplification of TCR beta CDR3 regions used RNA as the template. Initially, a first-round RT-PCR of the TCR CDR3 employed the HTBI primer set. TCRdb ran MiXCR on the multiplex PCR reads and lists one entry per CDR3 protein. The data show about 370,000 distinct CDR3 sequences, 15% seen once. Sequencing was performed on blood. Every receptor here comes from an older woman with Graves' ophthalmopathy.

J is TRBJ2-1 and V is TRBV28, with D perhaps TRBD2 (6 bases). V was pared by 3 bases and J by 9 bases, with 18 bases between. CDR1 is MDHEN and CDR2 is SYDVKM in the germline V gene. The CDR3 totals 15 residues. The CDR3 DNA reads TGTGCCAGCAGTTTGAGTATGGGGGGAGCGGGTGAGCAGTTCTTC. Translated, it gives CASSLSMGGAGEQFF.

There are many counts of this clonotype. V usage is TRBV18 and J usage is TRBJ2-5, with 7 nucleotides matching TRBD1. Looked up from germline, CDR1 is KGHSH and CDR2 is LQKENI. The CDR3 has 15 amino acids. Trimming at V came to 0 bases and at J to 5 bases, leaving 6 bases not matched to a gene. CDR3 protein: CASSPPAGGSETQYF. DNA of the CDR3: TGTGCCAGCTCACCACCGGCAGGGGGTAGCGAGACCCAGTACTTC.

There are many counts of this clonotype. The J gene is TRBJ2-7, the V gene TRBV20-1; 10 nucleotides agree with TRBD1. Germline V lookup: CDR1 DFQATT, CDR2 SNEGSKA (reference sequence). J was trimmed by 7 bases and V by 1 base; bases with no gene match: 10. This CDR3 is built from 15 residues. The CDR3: CSARAPGQGTREQYF. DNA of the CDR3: TGCAGTGCTAGAGCCCCGGGACAGGGGACGAGGGAGCAGTACTTC.

The CDR3 sequence: CASSHRDNGQPQHF. Written as DNA, the CDR3 is TGTGCCAGCAGCCACCGGGACAATGGCCAGCCCCAGCATTTT. The chain uses TRBV13 and TRBJ1-5; tentatively, D is TRBD1 (6 bases). CDR3 length equals 14 residues. Germline V gene lookup returns CDR1 PRHDT and CDR2 FYEKMQ (reference sequence). The V end was cut by 5 bases, the J end by 7 bases, with 15 bases between.

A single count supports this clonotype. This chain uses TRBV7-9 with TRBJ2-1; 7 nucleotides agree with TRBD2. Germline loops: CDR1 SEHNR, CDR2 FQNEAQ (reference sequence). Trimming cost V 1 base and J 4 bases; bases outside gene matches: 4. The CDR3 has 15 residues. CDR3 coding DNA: TGTGCCAGCAGCTTAGAGGGGCGGGAGTACAATGAGCAGTTCTTC. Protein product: CASSLEGREYNEQFF.

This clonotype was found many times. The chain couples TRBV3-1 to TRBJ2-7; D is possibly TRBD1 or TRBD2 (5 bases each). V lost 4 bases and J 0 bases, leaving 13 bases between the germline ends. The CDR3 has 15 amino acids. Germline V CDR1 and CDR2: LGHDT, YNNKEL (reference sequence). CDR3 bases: TGTGCCAGCAGCCCGTCCGGGGACCGCTCCTACGAGCAGTACTTC. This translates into CASSPSGDRSYEQYF.

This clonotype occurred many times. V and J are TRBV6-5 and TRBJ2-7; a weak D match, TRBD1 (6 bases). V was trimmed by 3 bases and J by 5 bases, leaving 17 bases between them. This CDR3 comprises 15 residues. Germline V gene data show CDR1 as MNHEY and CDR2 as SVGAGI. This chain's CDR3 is CASSYEGQGINEQYF. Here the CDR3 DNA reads TGTGCCAGCAGTTATGAAGGCCAGGGGATCAACGAGCAGTACTTC.

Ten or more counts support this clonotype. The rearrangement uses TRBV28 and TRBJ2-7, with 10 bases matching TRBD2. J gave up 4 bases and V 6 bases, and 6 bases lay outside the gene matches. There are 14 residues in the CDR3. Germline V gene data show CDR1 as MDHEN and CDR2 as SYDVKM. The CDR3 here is CASREGLASYEQYF. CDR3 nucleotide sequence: TGTGCCAGCAGAGAGGGACTAGCGAGTTACGAGCAGTACTTC.

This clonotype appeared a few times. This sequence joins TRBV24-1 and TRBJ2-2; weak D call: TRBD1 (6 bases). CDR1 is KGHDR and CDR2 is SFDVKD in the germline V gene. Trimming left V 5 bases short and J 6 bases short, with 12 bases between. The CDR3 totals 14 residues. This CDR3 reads CATSGRGSAGELFF. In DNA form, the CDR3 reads TGTGCCACCAGTGGCAGGGGCTCGGCCGGGGAGCTGTTTTTT.

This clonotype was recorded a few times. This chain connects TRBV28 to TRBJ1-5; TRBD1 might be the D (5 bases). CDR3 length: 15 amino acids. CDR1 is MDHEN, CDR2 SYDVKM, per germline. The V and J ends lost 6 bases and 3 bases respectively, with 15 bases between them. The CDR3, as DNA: TGTGCCAGCAGGTTGGACACTCTGGTCAATCAGCCCCAGCATTTT. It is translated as CASRLDTLVNQPQHF. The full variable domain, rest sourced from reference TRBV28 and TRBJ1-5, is DVKVTQSSRYLVKRTGEKVFLECVQDMDHENMFWYRQDPGLGLRLIYFSYDVKMKEKGDIPEGYSVSREKKERFSLILESASTNQTSMYLCASRLDTLVNQPQHFGDGTRLSIL.

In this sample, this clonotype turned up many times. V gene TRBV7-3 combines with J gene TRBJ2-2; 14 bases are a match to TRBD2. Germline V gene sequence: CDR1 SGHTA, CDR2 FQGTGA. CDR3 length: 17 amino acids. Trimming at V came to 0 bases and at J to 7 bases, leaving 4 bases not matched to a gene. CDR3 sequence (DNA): TGTGCCAGCAGCTTAACGGGACTAGCGGGAGTGAACGGGGAGCTGTTTTTT. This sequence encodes CASSLTGLAGVNGELFF.

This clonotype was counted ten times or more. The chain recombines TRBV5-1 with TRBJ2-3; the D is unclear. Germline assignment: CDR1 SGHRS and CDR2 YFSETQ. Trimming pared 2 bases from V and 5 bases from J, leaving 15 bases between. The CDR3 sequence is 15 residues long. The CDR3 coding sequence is TGCGCCAGCAGCTTATATGTCACGGGCGGAGATACGCAGTATTTT. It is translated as CASSLYVTGGDTQYF.

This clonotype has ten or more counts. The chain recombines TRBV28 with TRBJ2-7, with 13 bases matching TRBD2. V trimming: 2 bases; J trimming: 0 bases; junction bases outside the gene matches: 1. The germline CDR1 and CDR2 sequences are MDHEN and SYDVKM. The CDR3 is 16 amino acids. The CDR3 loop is CASSLGTSGASYEQYF. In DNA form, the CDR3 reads TGTGCCAGCAGTTTAGGGACTAGCGGGGCCTCCTACGAGCAGTACTTC.

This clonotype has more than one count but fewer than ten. CDR3 in amino acids: CASSTGRGYEQYF. Here the CDR3 DNA reads TGTGCCAGTAGTACGGGACGGGGCTACGAGCAGTACTTC. V and J are TRBV19 and TRBJ2-7; the D call may be TRBD1 or TRBD2 (5 bases each). The CDR3 contains 13 residues. Trimming shortened V by 4 bases and J by 3 bases, and 10 bases separated the two germline ends. The germline CDR1 and CDR2 sequences are LNHDA and SQIVND (reference sequence).

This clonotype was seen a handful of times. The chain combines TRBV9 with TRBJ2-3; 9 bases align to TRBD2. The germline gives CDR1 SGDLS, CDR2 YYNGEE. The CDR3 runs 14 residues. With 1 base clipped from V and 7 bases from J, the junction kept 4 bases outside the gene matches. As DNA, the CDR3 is TGTGCCAGCAGCGTACGTCTAGCGGGGAATACGCAGTATTTT. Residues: CASSVRLAGNTQYF.

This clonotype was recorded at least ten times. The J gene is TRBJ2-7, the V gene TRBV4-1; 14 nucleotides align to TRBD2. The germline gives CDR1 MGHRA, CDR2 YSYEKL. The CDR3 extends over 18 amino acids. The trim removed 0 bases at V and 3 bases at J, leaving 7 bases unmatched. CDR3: CASSQEGTSGSINYEQYF. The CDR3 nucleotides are TGCGCCAGCAGCCAAGAGGGGACTAGCGGGAGCATTAACTACGAGCAGTACTTC.

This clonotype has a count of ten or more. CDR3 bases: TGTGCCAGCAGTTTGCGACAGTTAGTAAATGAAAAACTGTTTTTT. Translating it yields CASSLRQLVNEKLFF. The chain is built from TRBV28 and TRBJ1-4; D might be TRBD1 (5 bases). Trimming removed 3 bases at V and 5 bases at J, with 13 bases between. The CDR3 runs to 15 residues. CDR1 and CDR2 from the germline V gene are MDHEN and SYDVKM.